This T cell receptor beta chain was retrieved from a study of control samples from healthy donors and cancer patients. The CDR3 length is 14 residues. Germline CDR1 SGDLS, CDR2 YYNGEE. V lost 0 bases, J lost 2 bases, and 9 bases lay in between. Assay: immunoSEQ multiplex PCR; the TCRdb copy retains only in-frame clones and omits some. This sample carries roughly 150,000 clones, 92% of them seen once, and the ten largest clones take 0.55% to 0.7%. Material: blood. The J gene is TRBJ2-7, the V gene TRBV9; D gene unclear. The receptor was derived from a woman younger than 45 in good health. The CDR3 DNA is TGTGCCAGCAGCGTAGGGCACACTACCTACGAGCAGTACTTC. Its protein is CASSVGHTTYEQYF. Looking up the rest from reference TRBV9 and TRBJ2-7 gives the full variable domain: DSGVTQTPKHLITATGQRVTLRCSPRSGDLSVYWYQQSLDQGLQFLIQYYNGEERAKGNILERFSAQQFPDLHSELNLSSLELGDSALYFCASSVGHTTYEQYFGPGTRLTVT.